This T cell receptor (beta chain) appears in the sequencing data of a study of siplizumab effects on memory and regulatory T cells. The study's findings and limits: Treg-derived clones made up an average of around 70% of mappable alloreactive CD4+ clones with siplizumab and over 25% in controls. Proliferating Tregs in siplizumab cultures were never verified as suppressive. A naive or memory phenotype could not be assigned to roughly 80-97% of the proliferating CD4+ or CD8+ clones. Researchers could map only a minor fraction of alloreactive clones to unstimulated subsets.

Turning to this clone: What it recognizes is unknown.

There are 15 residues in the CDR3. The V segment lost 0 bases and the J segment 5 bases; nucleotides outside the gene matches: 6. Germline V lookup: CDR1 SGHRS, CDR2 YFSETQ. Here immunoSEQ multiplex PCR was the method, and the copy in TCRdb shows in-frame clones only, minus some. The sample comprises 100,000 or so clones, just over 90% of which are singletons, and about 0.7% rests with the top ten. This receptor was taken from a human donor in good health. What was sequenced was Tregs sorted from blood. The chain combines TRBV5-1 with TRBJ1-1, with 8 bases identical to TRBD1. The CDR3, as DNA: TGCGCCAGCAGCTTGGCCCAGGGGGCGCTTACTGAAGCTTTCTTT. Translation: CASSLAQGALTEAFF. The full variable domain, its missing parts supplied by reference TRBV5-1 and TRBJ1-1, is KAGVTQTPRYLIKTRGQQVTLSCSPISGHRSVSWYQQTPGQGLQFLFEYFSETQRNKGNFPGRFSGRQFSNSRSEMNVSTLELGDSALYLCASSLAQGALTEAFFGQGTRLTVV.